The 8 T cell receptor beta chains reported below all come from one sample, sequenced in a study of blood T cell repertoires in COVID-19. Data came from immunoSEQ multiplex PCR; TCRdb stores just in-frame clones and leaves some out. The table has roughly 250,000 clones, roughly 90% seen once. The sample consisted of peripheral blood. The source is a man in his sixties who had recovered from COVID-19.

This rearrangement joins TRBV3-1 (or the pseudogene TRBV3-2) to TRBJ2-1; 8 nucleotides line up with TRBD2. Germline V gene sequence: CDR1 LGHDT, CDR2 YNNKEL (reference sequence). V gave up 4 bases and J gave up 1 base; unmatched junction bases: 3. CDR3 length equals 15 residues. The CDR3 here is CASSPSGGSYNEQFF. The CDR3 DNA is TGTGCCAGCAGCCCCAGCGGGGGATCCTACAATGAGCAGTTCTTC.

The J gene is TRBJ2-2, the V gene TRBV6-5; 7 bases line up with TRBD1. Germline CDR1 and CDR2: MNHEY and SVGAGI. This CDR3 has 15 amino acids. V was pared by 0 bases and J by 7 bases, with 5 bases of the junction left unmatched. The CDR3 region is CASSYSNRGVGELFF. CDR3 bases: TGTGCCAGCAGTTACTCCAACAGGGGAGTCGGGGAGCTGTTTTTT.

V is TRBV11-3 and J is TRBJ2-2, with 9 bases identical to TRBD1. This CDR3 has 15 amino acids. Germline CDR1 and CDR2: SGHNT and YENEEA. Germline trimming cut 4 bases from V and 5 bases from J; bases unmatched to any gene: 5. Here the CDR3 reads CASSSSGQGTGELFF. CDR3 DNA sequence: TGTGCCAGCAGCTCCTCGGGACAGGGTACCGGGGAGCTGTTTTTT.

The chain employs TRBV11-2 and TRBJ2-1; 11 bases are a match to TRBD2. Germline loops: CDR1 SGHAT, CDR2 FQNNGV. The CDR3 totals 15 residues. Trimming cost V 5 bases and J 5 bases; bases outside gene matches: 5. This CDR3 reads CASSATSGGNNEQFF. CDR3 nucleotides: TGTGCCAGCAGCGCCACTAGCGGGGGAAACAATGAGCAGTTCTTC.

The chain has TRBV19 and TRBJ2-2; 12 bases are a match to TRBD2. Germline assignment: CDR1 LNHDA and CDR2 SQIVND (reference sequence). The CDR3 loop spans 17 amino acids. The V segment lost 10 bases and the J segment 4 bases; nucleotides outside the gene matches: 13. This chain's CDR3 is CATHRPSGGGATGELFF. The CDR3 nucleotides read TGTGCCACCCATAGGCCTAGCGGGGGGGGAGCCACCGGGGAGCTGTTTTTT.

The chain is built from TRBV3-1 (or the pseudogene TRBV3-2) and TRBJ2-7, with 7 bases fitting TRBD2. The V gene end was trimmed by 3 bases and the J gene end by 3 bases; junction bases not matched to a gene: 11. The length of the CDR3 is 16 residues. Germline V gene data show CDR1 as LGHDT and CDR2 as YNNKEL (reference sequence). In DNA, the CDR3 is TGTGCCAGCAGCCATCCGTCGGCGGGGGTCCTCTACGAGCAGTACTTC. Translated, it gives CASSHPSAGVLYEQYF.

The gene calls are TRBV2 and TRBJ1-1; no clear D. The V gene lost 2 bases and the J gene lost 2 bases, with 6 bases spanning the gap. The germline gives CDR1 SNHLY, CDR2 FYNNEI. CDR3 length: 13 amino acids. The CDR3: CASSERGNTEAFF. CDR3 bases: TGTGCCAGCAGTGAACGAGGAAACACTGAAGCTTTCTTT.

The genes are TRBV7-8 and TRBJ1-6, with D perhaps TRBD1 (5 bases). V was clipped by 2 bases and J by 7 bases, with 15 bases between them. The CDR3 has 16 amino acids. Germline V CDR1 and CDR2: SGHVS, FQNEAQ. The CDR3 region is CASSLWWQGGNSPLHF. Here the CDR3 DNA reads TGTGCCAGCAGCTTATGGTGGCAGGGAGGAAATTCACCCCTCCACTTT.